This paragraph covers one T cell receptor (beta chain) sequence. This sample was included in a study of blood T cell repertoires in COVID-19. The wider study: Sources were T cells, B-cell-depleted T cells, or PBMCs; the material itself was cDNA or gDNA.

This CDR3 has 11 amino acids. Trimming took off 5 bases at V and 3 bases at J, with 7 bases between the two ends. CDR1 is DFQATT and CDR2 is SNEGSKA in the germline V gene (reference sequence). Study processing details: From reference gene primer amplification, estimates of nucleated cell counts were derived. Clones were sequenced by immunoSEQ multiplex PCR, and TCRdb holds only the in-frame ones, with some missing. That table is the source of V, J and clone size, and D and trimming were worked out from the DNA. This repertoire shows approximately 170,000 clones, about 85% found once; its top ten account for over 7%.

The sample taken for sequencing was peripheral blood. This chain links TRBV20-1 with TRBJ1-1; D is unclear. The receptor was isolated from a woman over 75 in a cohort sampled during active or convalescent COVID-19. CDR3 in DNA: TGCAGTGCTTCCAGGTACACTGAAGCTTTCTTT. Translated: CSASRYTEAFF.